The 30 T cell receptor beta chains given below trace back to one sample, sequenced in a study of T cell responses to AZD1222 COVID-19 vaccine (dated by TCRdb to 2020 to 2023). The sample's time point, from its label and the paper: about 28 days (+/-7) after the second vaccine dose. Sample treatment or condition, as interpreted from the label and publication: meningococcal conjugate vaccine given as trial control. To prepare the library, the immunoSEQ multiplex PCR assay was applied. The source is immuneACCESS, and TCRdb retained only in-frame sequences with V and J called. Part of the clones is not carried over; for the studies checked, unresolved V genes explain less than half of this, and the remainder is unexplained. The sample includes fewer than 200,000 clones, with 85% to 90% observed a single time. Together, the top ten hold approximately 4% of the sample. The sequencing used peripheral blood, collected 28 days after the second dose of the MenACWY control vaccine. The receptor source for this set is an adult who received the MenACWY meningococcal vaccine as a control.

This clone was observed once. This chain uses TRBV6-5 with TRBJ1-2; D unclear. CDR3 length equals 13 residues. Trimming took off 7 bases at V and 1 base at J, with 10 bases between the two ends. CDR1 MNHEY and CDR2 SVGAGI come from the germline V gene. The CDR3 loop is CASKLDGNYGYTF. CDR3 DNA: TGTGCCAGCAAGTTGGACGGTAACTATGGCTACACCTTC.

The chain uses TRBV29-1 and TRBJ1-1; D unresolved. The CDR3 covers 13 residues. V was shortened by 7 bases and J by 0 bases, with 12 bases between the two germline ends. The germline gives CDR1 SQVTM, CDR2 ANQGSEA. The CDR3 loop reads CSASGGMNTEAFF. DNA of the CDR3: TGCAGCGCTTCGGGAGGAATGAACACTGAAGCTTTCTTT.

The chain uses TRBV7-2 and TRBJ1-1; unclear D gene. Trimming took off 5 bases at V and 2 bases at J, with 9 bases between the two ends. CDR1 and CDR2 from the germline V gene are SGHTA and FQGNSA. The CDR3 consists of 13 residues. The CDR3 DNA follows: TGTGCCAGCAGCCCGGACGGAAACACTGAAGCTTTCTTT. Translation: CASSPDGNTEAFF. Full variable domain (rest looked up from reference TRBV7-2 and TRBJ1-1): GAGVSQSPSNKVTEKGKDVELRCDPISGHTALYWYRQSLGQGLEFLIYFQGNSAPDKSGLPSDRFSAERTGGSVSTLTIQRTQQEDSAVYLCASSPDGNTEAFFGQGTRLTVV.

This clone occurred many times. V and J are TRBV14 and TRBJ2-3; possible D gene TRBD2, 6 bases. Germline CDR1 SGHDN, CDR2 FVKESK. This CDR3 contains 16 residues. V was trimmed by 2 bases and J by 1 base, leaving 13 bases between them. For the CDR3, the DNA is TGTGCCAGCAGCCAATTCGCGGGATGGGGCACAGATACGCAGTATTTT. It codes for CASSQFAGWGTDTQYF.

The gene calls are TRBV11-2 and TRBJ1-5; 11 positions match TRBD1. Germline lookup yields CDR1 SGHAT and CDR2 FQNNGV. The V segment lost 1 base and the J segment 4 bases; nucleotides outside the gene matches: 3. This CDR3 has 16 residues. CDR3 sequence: CASSLVGQGENQPQHF. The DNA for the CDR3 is TGTGCCAGCAGCTTAGTGGGACAGGGGGAGAATCAGCCCCAGCATTTT.

This chain's CDR3 is CSAQRQGATGEQYF. The CDR3 region has the DNA TGCAGCGCCCAGAGACAGGGGGCAACGGGTGAGCAGTACTTC. The gene calls are TRBV29-1 and TRBJ2-7; 10 bases fit TRBD1. Looked up from germline, CDR1 is SQVTM and CDR2 is ANQGSEA. The trim removed 7 bases at V and 7 bases at J, leaving 13 bases unmatched. The CDR3 loop spans 14 amino acids.

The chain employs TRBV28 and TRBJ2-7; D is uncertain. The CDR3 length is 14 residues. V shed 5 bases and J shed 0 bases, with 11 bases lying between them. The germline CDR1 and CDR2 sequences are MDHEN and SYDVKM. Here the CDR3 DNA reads TGTGCCAGCAGTCTTAGTGATATCTCCTACGAGCAGTACTTC. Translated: CASSLSDISYEQYF.

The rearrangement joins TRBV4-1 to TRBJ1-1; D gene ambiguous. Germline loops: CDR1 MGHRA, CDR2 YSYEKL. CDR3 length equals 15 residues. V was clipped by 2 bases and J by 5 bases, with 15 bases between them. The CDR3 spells CASSQLSGVGTEAFF. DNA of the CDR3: TGCGCCAGCAGCCAACTGAGTGGAGTAGGGACTGAAGCTTTCTTT.

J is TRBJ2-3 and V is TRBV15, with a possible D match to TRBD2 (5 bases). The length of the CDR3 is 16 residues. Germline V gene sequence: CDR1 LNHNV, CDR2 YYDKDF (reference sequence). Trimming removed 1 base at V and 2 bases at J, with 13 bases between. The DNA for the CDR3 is TGTGCCACCAGCAGAGGAGGGCAGCTATACACAGATACGCAGTATTTT. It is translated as CATSRGGQLYTDTQYF.

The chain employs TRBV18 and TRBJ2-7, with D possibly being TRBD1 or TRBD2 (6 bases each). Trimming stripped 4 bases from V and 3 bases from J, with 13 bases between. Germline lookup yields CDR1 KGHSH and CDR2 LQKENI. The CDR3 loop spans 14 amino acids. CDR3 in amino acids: CASSRRDTRYEQYF. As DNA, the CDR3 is TGTGCCAGCTCACGGAGGGACACCCGCTACGAGCAGTACTTC.

CDR3 protein: CASSPPGNPNTEAFF. The CDR3 region has the DNA TGTGCCAGCTCACCACCAGGGAATCCCAACACTGAAGCTTTCTTT. The rearrangement joins TRBV18 to TRBJ1-1; D gene uncertain. The CDR3 loop spans 15 amino acids. Germline CDR1 is KGHSH and CDR2 is LQKENI. Deletions cut 0 bases from V and 2 bases from J, with 10 bases between.

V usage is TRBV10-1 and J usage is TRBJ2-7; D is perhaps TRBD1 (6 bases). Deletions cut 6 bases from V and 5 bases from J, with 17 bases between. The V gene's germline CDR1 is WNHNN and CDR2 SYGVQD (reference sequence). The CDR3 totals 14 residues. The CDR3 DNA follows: TGCGCCAGCAGCCCCCGGGACAATCACGACGAGCAGTACTTC. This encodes CASSPRDNHDEQYF.

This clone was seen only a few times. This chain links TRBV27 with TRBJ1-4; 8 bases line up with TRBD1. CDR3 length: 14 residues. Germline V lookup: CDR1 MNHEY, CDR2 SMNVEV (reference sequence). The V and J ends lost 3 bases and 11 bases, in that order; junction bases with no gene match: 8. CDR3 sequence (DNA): TGTGCCAGCAGTTTTCGGACAGGGAGAACCAAACTGTTTTTT. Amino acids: CASSFRTGRTKLFF.

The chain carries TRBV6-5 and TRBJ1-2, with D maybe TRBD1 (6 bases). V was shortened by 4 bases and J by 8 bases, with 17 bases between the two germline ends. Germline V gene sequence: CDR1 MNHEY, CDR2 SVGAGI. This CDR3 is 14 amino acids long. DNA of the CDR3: TGTGCCAGCAGTTTCGTACAGGGTGGGTTCGGCTACACCTTC. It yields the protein CASSFVQGGFGYTF.

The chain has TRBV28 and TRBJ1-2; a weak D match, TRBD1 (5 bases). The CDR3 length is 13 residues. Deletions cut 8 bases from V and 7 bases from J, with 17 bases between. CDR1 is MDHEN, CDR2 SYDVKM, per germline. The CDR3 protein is CASFSGDQGGYTF. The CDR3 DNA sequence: TGTGCCAGCTTCTCGGGGGACCAAGGTGGCTACACCTTC.

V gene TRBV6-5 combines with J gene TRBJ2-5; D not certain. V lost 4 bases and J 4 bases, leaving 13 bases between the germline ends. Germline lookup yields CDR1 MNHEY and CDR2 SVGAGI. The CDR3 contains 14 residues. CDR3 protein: CASSSPGSRETQYF. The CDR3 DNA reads TGTGCCAGCAGTTCCCCCGGGTCTCGAGAGACCCAGTACTTC.

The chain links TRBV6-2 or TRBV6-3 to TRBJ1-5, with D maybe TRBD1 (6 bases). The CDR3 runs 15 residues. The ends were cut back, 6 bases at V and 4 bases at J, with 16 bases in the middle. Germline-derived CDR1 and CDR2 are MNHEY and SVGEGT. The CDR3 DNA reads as TGTGCCAGCAGCCAACAGGGCTTTGAGAATCAGCCCCAGCATTTT. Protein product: CASSQQGFENQPQHF.

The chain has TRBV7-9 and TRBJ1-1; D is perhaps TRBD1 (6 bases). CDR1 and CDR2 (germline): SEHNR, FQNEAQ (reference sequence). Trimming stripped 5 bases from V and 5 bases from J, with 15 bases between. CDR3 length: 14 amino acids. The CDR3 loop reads CASSAPGGWTEAFF. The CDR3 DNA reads TGTGCCAGCAGCGCCCCCGGGGGCTGGACTGAAGCTTTCTTT.

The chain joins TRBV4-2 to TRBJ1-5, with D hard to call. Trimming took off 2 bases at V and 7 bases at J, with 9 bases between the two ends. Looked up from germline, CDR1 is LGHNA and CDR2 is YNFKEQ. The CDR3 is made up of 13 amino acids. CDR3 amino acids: CASSQHPDQPQHF. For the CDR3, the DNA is TGTGCCAGCAGCCAACACCCGGACCAGCCCCAGCATTTT.

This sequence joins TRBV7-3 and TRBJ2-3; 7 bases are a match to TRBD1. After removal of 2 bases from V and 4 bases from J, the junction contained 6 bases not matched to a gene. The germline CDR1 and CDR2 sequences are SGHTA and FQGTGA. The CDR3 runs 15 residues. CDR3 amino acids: CASSLLPGGADTQYF. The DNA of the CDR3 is TGTGCCAGCAGCTTATTGCCAGGGGGAGCAGATACGCAGTATTTT.

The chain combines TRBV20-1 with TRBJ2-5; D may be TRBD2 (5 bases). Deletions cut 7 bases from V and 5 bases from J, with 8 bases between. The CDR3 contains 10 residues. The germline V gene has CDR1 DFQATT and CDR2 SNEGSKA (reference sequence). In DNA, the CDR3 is TGCAGTGGGGGAGAGGAGACCCAGTACTTC. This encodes CSGGEETQYF.

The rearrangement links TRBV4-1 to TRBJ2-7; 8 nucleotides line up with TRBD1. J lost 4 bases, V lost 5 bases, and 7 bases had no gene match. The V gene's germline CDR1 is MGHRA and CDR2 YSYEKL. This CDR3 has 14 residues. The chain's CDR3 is CASSKGTGPYEQYF. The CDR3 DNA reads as TGCGCCAGCAGCAAGGGGACAGGCCCTTACGAGCAGTACTTC.

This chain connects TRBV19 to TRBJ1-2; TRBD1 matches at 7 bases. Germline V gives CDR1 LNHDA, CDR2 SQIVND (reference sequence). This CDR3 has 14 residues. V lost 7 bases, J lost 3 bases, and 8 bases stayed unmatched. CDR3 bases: TGTGCCAGTAACCCCAGACAGGGAGACTATGGCTACACCTTC. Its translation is CASNPRQGDYGYTF.

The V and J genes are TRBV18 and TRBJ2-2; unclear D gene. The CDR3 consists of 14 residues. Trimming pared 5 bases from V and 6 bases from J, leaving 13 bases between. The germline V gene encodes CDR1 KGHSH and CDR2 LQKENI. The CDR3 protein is CASSSSFKAGELFF. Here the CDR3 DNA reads TGTGCCAGCTCATCCTCTTTTAAAGCCGGGGAGCTGTTTTTT.

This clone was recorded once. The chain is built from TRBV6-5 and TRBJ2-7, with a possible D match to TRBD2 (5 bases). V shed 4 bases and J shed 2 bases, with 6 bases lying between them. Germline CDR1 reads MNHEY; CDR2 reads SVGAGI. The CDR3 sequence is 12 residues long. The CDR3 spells CASSSGAYEQYF. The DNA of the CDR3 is TGTGCCAGCAGTTCCGGGGCCTACGAGCAGTACTTC.

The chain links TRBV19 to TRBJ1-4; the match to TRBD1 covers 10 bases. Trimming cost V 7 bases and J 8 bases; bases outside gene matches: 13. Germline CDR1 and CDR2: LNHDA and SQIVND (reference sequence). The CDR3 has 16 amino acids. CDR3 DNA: TGTGCCAGTAAAGTTCGCCGGGACAGGGGAAAAGAAAAACTGTTTTTT. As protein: CASKVRRDRGKEKLFF. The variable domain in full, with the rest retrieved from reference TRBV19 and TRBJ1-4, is DGGITQSPKYLFRKEGQNVTLSCEQNLNHDAMYWYRQDPGQGLRLIYYSQIVNDFQKGDIAEGYSVSREKKESFPLTVTSAQKNPTAFYLCASKVRRDRGKEKLFFGSGTQLSVL.

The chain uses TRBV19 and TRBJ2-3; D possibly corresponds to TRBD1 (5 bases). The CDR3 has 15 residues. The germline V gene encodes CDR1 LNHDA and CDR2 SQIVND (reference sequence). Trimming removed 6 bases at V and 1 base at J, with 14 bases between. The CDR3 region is CASRVGASGTDTQYF. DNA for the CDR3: TGTGCCAGTAGGGTAGGGGCAAGCGGCACAGATACGCAGTATTTT. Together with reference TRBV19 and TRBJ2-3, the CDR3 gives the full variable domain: DGGITQSPKYLFRKEGQNVTLSCEQNLNHDAMYWYRQDPGQGLRLIYYSQIVNDFQKGDIAEGYSVSREKKESFPLTVTSAQKNPTAFYLCASRVGASGTDTQYFGPGTRLTVL.

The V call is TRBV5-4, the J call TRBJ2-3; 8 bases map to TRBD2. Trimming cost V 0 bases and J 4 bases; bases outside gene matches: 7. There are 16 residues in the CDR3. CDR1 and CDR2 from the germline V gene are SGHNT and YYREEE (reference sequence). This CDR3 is CASSLGLAGVSDTQYF. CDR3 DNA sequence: TGTGCCAGCAGCTTGGGGCTAGCGGGCGTCTCAGATACGCAGTATTTT. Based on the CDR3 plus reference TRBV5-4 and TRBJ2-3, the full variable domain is ETGVTQSPTHLIKTRGQQVTLRCSSQSGHNTVSWYQQALGQGPQFIFQYYREEENGRGNFPPRFSGLQFPNYSSELNVNALELDDSALYLCASSLGLAGVSDTQYFGPGTRLTVL.

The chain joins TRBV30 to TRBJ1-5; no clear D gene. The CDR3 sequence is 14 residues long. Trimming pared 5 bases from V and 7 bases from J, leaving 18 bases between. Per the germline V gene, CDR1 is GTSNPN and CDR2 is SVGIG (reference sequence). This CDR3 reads CAWDKDGWGQPQHF. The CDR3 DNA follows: TGTGCCTGGGATAAAGACGGCTGGGGACAGCCCCAGCATTTT.

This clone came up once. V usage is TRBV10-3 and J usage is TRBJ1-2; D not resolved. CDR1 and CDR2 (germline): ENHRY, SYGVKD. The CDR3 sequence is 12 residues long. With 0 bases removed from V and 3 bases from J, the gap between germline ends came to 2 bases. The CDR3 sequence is CAISESYYGYTF. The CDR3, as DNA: TGTGCCATCAGTGAGTCCTACTATGGCTACACCTTC.